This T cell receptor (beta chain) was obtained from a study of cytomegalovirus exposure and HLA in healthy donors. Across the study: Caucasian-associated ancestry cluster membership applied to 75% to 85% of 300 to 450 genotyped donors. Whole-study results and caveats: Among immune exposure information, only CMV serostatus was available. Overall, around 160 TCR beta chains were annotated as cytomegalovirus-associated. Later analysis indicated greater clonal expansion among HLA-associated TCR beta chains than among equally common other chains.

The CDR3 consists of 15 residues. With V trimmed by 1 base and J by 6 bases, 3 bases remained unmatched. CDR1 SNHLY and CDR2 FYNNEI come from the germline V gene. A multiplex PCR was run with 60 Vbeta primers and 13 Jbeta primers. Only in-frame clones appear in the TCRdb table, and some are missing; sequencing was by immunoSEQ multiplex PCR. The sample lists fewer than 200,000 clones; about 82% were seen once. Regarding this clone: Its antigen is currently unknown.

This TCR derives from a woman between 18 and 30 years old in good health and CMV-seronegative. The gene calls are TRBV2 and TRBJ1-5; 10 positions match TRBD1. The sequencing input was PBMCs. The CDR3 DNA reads TGTGCCAGCAGTGAAGACTGGACAGGGGGTCAGCCCCAGCATTTT. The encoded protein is CASSEDWTGGQPQHF.